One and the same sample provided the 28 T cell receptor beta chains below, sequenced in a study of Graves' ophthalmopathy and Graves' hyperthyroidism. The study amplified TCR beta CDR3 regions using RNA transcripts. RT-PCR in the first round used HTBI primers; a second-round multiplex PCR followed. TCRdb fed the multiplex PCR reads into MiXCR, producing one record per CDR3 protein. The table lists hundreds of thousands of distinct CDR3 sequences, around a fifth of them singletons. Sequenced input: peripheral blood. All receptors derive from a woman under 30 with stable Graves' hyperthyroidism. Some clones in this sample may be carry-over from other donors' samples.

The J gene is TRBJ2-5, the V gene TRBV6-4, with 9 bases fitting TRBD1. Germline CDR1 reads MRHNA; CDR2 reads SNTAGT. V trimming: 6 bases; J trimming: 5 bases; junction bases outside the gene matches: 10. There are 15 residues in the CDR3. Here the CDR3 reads CASSSWGQGAETQYF. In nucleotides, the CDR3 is TGTGCCAGCAGCTCCTGGGGACAGGGAGCGGAGACCCAGTACTTC.

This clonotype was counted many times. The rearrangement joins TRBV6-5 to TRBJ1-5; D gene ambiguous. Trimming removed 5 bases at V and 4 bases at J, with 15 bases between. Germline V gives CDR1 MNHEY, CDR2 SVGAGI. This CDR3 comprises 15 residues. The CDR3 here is CASSPGRVENQPQHF. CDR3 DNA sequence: TGTGCCAGCAGTCCGGGTAGGGTTGAGAATCAGCCCCAGCATTTT.

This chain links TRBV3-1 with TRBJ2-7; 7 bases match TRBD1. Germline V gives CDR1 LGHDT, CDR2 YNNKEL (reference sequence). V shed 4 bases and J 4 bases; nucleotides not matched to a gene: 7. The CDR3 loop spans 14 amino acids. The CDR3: CASSRRDSRYEQYF. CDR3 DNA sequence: TGTGCCAGCAGCCGCCGGGACAGCCGATACGAGCAGTACTTC.

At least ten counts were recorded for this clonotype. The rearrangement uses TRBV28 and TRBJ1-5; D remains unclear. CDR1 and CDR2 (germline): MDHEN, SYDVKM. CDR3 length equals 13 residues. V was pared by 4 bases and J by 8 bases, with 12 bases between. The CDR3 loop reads CASSSPKREPQHF. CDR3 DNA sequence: TGTGCCAGCAGTTCCCCGAAGAGGGAGCCCCAGCATTTT.

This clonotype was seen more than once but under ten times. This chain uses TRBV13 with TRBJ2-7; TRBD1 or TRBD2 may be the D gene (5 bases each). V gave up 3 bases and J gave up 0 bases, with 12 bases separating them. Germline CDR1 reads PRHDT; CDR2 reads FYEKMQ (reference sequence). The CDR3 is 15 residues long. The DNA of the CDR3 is TGTGCCAGCAGCTTGGGACCGCCCAACTCCTACGAGCAGTACTTC. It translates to CASSLGPPNSYEQYF. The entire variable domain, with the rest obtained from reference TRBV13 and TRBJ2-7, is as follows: AAGVIQSPRHLIKEKRETATLKCYPIPRHDTVYWYQQGPGQDPQFLISFYEKMQSDKGSIPDRFSAQQFSDYHSELNMSSLELGDSALYFCASSLGPPNSYEQYFGPGTRLTVT.

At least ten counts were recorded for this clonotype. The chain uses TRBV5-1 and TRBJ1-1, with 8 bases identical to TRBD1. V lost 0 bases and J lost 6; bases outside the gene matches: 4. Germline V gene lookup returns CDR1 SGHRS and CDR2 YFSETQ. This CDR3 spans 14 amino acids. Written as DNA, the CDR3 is TGCGCCAGCAGCTTGGGGACAGGGAGGTCTGAAGCTTTCTTT. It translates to CASSLGTGRSEAFF.

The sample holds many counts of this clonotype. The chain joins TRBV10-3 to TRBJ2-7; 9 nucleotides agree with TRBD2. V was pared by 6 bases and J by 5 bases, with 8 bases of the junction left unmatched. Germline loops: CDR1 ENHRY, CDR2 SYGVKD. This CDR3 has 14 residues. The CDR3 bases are TGTGCCATCAGGAACCCGGGACTAGCAGACGAGCAGTACTTC. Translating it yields CAIRNPGLADEQYF.

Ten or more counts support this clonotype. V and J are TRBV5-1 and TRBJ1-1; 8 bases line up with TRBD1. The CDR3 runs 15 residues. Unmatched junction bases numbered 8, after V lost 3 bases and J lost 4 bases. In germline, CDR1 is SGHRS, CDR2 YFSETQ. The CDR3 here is CASSSADRVVTEAFF. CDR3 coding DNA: TGCGCCAGCAGCTCCGCGGACAGGGTGGTCACTGAAGCTTTCTTT.

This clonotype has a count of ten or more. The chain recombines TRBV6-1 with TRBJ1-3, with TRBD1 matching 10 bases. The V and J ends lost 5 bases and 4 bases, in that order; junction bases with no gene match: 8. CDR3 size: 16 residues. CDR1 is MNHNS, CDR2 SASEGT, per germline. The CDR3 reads CASSTGTGVLGNTIYF. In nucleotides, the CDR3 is TGTGCCAGCAGTACCGGGACAGGGGTTTTAGGAAACACCATATATTTT.

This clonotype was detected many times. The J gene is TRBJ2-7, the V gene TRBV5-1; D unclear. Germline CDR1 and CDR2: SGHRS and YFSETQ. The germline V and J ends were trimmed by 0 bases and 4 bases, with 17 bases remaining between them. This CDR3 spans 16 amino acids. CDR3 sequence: CASSLAGRPSVYEQYF. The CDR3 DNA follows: TGCGCCAGCAGCTTGGCCGGACGGCCTTCCGTATACGAGCAGTACTTC.

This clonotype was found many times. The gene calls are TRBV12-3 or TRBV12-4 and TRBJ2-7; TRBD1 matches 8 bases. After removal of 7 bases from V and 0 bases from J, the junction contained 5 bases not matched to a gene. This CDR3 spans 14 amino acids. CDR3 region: CASTSGTGSYEQYF. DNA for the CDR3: TGTGCCAGCACCTCTGGGACAGGCTCCTACGAGCAGTACTTC.

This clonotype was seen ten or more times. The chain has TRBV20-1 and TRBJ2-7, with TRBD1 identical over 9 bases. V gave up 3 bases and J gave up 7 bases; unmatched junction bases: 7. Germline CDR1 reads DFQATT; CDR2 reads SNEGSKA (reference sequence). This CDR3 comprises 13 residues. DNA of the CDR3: TGCAGTGCTAGTAGGACAGGGGTCGGGGAGCAGTACTTC. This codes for CSASRTGVGEQYF.

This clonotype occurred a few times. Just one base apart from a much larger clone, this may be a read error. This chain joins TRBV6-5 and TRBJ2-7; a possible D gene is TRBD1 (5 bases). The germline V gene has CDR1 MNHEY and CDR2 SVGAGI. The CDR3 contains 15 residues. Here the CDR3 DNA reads TGTGCCAGCAGTTACGGGGCAGGGCTGACCTACGAGCAGTGCTTC. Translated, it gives CASSYGAGLTYEQCF.

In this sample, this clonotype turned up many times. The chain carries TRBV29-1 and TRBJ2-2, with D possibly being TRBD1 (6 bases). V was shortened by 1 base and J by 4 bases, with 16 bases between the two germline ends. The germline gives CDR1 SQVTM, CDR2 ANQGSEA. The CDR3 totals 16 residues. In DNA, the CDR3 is TGCAGCGTTGAAGTTCGCTCCAGGGGTGGCACCGGGGAGCTGTTTTTT. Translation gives CSVEVRSRGGTGELFF.

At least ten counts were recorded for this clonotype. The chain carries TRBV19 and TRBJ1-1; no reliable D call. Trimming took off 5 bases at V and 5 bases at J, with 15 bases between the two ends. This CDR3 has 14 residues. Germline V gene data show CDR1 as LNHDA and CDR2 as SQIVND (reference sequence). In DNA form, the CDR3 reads TGTGCCAGTAGTCCCCGGGTGGGCGGGACTGAAGCTTTCTTT. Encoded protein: CASSPRVGGTEAFF.

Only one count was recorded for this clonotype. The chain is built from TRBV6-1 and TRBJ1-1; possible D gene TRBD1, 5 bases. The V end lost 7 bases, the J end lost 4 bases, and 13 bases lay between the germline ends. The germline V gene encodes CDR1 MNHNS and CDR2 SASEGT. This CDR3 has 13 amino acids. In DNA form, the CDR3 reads TGTGCCAGCATCCCCAGGGCCGCCACTGAAGCTTTCTTT. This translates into CASIPRAATEAFF.

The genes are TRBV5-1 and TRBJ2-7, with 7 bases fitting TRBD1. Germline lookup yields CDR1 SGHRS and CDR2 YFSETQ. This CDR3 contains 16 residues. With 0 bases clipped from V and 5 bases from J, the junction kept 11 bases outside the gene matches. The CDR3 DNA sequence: TGCGCCAGCAGCTTGGCCAACACAGGGGCCGGGGACGAGCAGTACTTC. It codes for CASSLANTGAGDEQYF.

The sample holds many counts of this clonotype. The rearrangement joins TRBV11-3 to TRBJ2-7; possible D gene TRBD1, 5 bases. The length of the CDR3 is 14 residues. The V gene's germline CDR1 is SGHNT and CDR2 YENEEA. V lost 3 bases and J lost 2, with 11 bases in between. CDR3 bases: TGTGCCAGCAGCTTGGGGCCGAATACCTACGAGCAGTACTTC. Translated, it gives CASSLGPNTYEQYF.

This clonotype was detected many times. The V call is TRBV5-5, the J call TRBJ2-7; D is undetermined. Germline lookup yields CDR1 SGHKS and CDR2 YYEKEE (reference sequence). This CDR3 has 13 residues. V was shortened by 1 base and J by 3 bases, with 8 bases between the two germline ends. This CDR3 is CASSLNTFYEQYF. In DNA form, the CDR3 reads TGTGCCAGCAGCTTGAACACGTTCTACGAGCAGTACTTC.

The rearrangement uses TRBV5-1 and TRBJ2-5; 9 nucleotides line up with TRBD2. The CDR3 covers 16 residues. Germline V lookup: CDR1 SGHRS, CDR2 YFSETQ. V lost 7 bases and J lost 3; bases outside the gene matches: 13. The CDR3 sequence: CASGSGLAGREETQYF. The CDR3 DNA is TGCGCCAGCGGATCGGGGCTAGCGGGAAGAGAAGAGACCCAGTACTTC.

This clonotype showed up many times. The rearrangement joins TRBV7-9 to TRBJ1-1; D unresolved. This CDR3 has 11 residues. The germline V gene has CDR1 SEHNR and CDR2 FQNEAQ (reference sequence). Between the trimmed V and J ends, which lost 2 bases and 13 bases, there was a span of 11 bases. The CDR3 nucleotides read TGTGCCAGCAGCTTACTGGCTCCGGATTTCTTT. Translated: CASSLLAPDFF.

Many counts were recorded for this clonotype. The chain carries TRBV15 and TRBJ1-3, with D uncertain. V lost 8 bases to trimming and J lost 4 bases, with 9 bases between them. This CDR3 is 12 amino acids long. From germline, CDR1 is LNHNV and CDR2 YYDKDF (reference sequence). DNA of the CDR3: TGTGCCACCCTTAGCAGGGGAAACACCATATATTTT. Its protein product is CATLSRGNTIYF.

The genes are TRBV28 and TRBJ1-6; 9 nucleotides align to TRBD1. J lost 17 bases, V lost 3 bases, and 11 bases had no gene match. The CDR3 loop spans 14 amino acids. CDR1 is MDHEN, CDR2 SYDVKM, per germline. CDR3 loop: CASSFVGQGLRFHF. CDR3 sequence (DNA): TGTGCCAGCAGTTTCGTGGGACAGGGACTACGATTCCACTTT. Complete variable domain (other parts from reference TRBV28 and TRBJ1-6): DVKVTQSSRYLVKRTGEKVFLECVQDMDHENMFWYRQDPGLGLRLIYFSYDVKMKEKGDIPEGYSVSREKKERFSLILESASTNQTSMYLCASSFVGQGLRFHFGNGTRLTVT.

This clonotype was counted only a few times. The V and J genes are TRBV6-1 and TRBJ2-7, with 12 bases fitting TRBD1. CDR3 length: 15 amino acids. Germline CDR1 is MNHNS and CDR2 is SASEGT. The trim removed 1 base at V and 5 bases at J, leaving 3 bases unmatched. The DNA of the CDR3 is TGTGCCAGCAGTGAAGAGGGACAGGGGGCCGACGAGCAGTACTTC. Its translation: CASSEEGQGADEQYF.

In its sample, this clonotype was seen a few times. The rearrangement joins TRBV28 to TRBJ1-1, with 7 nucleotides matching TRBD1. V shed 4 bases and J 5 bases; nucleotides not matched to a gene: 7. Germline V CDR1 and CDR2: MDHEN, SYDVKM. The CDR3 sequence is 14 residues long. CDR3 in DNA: TGTGCCAGCAGTTGGTGGACAGGCAGAACTGAAGCTTTCTTT. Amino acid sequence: CASSWWTGRTEAFF.

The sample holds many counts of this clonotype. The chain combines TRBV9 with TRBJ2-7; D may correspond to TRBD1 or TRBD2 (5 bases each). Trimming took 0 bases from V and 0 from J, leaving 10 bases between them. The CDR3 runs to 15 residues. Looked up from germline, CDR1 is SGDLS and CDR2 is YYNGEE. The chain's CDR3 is CASSVEGDGSYEQYF. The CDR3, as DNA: TGTGCCAGCAGCGTAGAAGGGGACGGCTCCTACGAGCAGTACTTC.

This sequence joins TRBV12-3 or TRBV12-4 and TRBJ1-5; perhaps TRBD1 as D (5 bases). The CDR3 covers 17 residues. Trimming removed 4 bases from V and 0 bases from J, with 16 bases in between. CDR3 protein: CASSSWDGLNSNQPQHF. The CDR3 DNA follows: TGTGCCAGCAGTTCATGGGACGGCCTAAATAGCAATCAGCCCCAGCATTTT.

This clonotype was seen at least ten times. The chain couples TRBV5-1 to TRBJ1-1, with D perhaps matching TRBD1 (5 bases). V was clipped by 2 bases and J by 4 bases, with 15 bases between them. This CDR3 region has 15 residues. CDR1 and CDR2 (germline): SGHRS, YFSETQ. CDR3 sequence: CASSLLAGSVTEAFF. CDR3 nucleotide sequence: TGCGCCAGCAGCTTACTCGCAGGGAGTGTCACTGAAGCTTTCTTT. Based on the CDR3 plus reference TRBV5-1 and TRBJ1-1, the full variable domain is KAGVTQTPRYLIKTRGQQVTLSCSPISGHRSVSWYQQTPGQGLQFLFEYFSETQRNKGNFPGRFSGRQFSNSRSEMNVSTLELGDSALYLCASSLLAGSVTEAFFGQGTRLTVV.